This T cell receptor beta chain comes out of a study of blood T cell repertoires in COVID-19. Trimming removed 4 bases at V and 2 bases at J, with 13 bases between. This CDR3 has 15 amino acids. Germline V gene data show CDR1 as SGHRS and CDR2 as YFSETQ. Assay: immunoSEQ multiplex PCR; the TCRdb copy retains only in-frame clones and omits some. The profile shows some 230,000 clones, 85% to 90% of them singletons. The chain couples TRBV5-1 to TRBJ2-1; tentative D call: TRBD1 (6 bases). Material for sequencing was PBMCs or T cells enriched from blood (not recorded which). This TCR was recovered from a woman aged 18-29 years in a cohort exposed to, infected with or recovered from COVID-19 (not recorded which). The CDR3 reads CASSQIRDTYNEQFF. The CDR3 DNA reads as TGCGCCAGCAGCCAAATACGGGACACCTACAATGAGCAGTTCTTC.